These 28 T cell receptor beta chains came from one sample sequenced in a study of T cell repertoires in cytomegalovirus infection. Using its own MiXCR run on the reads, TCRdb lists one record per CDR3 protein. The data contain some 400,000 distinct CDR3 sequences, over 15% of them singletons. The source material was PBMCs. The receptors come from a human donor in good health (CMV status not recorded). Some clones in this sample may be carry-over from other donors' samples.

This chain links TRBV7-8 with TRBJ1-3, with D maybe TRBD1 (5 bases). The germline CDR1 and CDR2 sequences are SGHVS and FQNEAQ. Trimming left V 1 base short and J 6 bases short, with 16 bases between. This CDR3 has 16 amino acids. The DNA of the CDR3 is TGTGCCAGCAGCTTAGTTTGGGGGGGATCGGTAAACACCATATATTTT. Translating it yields CASSLVWGGSVNTIYF.

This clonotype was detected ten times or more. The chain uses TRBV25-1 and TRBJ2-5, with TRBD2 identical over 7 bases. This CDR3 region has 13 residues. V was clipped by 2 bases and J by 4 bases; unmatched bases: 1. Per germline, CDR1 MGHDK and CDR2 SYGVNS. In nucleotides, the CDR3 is TGTGCCAGCAGTGAACCGGGGGGAGAGACCCAGTACTTC. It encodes CASSEPGGETQYF. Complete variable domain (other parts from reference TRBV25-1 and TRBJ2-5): EADIYQTPRYLVIGTGKKITLECSQTMGHDKMYWYQQDPGMELHLIHYSYGVNSTEKGDLSSESTVSRIRTEHFPLTLESARPSHTSQYLCASSEPGGETQYFGPGTRLLVL.

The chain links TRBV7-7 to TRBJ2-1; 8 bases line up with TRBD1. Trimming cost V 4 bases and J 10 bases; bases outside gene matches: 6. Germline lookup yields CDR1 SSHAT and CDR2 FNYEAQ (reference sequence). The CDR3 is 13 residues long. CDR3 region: CASSSGQGREQFF. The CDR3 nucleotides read TGTGCCAGCAGCTCAGGACAGGGCAGGGAGCAGTTCTTC.

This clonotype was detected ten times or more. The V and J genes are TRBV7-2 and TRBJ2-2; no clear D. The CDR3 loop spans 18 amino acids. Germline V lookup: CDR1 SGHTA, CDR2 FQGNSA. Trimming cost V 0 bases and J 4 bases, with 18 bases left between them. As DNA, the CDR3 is TGTGCCAGCAGCTTAGCGCTGATAGCACAGCCCGGCACCGGGGAGCTGTTTTTT. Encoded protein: CASSLALIAQPGTGELFF.

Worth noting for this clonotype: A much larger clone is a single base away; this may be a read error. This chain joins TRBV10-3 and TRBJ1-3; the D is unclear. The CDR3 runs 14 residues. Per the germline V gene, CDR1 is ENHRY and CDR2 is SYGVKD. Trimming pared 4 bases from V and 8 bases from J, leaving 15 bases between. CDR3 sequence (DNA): TGTGCCATCAGTGCGGCAGTTGGTACCGACACCATATATTTT. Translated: CAISAAVGTDTIYF.

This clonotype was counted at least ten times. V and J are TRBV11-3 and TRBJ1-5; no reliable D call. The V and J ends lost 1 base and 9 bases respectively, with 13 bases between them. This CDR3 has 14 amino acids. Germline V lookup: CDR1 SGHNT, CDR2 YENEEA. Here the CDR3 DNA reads TGTGCCAGCAGCTTAGGTATTAATGTACTGCCCCAGCATTTT. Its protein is CASSLGINVLPQHF.

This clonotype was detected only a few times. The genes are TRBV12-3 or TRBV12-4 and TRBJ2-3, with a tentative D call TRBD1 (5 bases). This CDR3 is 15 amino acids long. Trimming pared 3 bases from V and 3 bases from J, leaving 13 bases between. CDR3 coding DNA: TGTGCCAGCAGTTTCTTATCAGGGTTAACAGATACGCAGTATTTT. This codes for CASSFLSGLTDTQYF.

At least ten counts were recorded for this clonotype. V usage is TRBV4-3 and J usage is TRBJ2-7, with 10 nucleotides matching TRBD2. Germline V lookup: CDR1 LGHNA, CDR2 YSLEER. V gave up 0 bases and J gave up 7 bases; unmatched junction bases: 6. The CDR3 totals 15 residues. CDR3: CASSQEAGGPGEQYF. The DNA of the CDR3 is TGCGCCAGCAGCCAAGAAGCGGGAGGGCCGGGTGAGCAGTACTTC.

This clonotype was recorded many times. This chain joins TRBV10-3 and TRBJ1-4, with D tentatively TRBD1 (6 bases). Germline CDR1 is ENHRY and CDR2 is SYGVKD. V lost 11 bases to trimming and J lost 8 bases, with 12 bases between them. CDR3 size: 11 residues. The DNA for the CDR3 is TGTGCCGCCAGGACAGCAGAAAAACTGTTTTTT. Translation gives CAARTAEKLFF.

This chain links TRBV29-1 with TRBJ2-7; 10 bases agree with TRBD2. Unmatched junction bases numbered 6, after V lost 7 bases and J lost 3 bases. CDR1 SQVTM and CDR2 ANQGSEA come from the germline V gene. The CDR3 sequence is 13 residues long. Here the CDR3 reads CSGLAGGGYEQYF. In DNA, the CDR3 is TGCAGCGGGTTAGCGGGAGGAGGCTACGAGCAGTACTTC.

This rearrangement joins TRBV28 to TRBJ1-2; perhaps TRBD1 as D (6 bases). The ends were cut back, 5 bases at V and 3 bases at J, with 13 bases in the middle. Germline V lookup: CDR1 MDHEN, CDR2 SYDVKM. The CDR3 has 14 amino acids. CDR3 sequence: CASSIRQVHYGYTF. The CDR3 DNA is TGTGCCAGCAGTATCCGACAGGTTCACTATGGCTACACCTTC.

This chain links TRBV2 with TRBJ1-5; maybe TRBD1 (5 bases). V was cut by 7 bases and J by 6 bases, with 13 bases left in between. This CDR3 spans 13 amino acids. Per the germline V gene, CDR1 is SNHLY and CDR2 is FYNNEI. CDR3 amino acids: CASTWDLGQPQHF. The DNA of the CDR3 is TGTGCCAGCACTTGGGACTTGGGTCAGCCCCAGCATTTT.

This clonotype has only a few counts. CDR3: CSATPGLADDEQFF. CDR3 DNA: TGCAGTGCTACGCCGGGACTAGCGGACGATGAGCAGTTCTTC. The rearrangement joins TRBV20-1 to TRBJ2-1, with 11 bases matching TRBD2. The germline gives CDR1 DFQATT, CDR2 SNEGSKA (reference sequence). Trimming cost V 4 bases and J 8 bases; bases outside gene matches: 7. CDR3 length equals 14 residues.

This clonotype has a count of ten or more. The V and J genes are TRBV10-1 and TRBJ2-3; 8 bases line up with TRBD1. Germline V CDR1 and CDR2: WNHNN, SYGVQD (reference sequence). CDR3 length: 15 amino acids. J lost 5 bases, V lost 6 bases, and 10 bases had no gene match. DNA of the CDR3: TGCGCCAGCAGCTCCGGACAGGGAAGAGGAGATACGCAGTATTTT. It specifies CASSSGQGRGDTQYF.

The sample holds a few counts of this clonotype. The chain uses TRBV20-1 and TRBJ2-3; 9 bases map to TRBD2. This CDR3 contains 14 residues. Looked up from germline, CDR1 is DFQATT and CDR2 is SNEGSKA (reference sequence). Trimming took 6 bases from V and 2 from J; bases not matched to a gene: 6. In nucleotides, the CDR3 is TGCAGTGCAGCTCCTAGCGGGACCACAGATACGCAGTATTTT. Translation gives CSAAPSGTTDTQYF.

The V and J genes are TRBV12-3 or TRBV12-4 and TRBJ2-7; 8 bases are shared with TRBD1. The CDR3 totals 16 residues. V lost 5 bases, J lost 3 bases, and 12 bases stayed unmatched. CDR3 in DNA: TGTGCCAGCAGTCCCTCAGGGCGACAGGGGAGCTACGAGCAGTACTTC. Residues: CASSPSGRQGSYEQYF.

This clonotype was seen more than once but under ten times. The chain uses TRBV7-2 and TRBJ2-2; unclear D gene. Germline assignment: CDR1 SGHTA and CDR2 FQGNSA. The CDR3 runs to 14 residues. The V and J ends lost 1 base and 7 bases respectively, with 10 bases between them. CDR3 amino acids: CASSLGAGGGELFF. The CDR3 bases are TGTGCCAGCAGCTTAGGAGCCGGCGGCGGGGAGCTGTTTTTT. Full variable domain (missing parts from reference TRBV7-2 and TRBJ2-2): GAGVSQSPSNKVTEKGKDVELRCDPISGHTALYWYRQSLGQGLEFLIYFQGNSAPDKSGLPSDRFSAERTGGSVSTLTIQRTQQEDSAVYLCASSLGAGGGELFFGEGSRLTVL.

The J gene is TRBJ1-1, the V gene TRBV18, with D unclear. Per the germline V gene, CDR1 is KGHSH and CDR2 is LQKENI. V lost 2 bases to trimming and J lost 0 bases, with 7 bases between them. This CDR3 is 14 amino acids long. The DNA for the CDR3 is TGTGCCAGCTCACCAGGACTAATGAACACTGAAGCTTTCTTT. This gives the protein CASSPGLMNTEAFF.

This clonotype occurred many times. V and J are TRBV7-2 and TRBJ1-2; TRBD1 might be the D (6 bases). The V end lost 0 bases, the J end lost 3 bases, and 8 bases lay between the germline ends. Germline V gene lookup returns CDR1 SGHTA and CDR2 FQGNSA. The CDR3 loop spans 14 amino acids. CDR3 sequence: CASSLAKGDYGYTF. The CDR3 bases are TGTGCCAGCAGCTTAGCGAAGGGGGACTATGGCTACACCTTC.

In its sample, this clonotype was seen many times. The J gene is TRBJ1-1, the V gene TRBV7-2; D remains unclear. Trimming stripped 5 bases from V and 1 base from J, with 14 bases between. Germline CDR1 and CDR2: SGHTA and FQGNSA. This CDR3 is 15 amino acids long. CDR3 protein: CASSVQATGNTEAFF. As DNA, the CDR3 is TGTGCCAGCAGCGTCCAAGCAACTGGGAACACTGAAGCTTTCTTT.

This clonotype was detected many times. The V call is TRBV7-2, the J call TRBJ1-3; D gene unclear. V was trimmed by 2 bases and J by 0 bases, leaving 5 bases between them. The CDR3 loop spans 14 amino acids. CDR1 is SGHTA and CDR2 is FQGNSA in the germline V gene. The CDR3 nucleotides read TGTGCCAGCAGCTTAATGTTCTCTGGAAACACCATATATTTT. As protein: CASSLMFSGNTIYF.

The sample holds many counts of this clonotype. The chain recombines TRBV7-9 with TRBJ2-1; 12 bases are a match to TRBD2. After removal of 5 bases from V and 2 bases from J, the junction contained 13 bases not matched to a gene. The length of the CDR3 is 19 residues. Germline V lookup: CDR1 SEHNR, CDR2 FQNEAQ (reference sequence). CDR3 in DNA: TGTGCCAGCAGCCCGACCCCGACTAGCGGGAGACCACCCTACAATGAGCAGTTCTTC. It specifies CASSPTPTSGRPPYNEQFF.

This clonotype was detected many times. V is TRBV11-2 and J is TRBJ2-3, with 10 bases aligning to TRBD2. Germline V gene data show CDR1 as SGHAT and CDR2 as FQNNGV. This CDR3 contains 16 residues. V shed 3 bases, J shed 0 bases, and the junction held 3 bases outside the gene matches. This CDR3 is CASSFTSGISTDTQYF. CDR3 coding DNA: TGTGCCAGCAGCTTCACTAGCGGGATTAGCACAGATACGCAGTATTTT.

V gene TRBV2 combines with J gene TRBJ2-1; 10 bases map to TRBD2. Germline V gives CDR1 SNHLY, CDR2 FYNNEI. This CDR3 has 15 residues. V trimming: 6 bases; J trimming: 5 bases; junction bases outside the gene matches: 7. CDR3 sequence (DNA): TGTGCCAGCAGCTATGGACTAGCGGTCCACAATGAGCAGTTCTTC. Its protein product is CASSYGLAVHNEQFF.

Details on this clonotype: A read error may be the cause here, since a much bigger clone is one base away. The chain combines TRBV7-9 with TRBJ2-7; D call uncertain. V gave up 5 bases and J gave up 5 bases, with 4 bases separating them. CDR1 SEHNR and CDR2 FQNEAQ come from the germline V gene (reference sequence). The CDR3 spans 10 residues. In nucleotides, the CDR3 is TGTGCCAGCAGCGGGGACGAGCAGTACTTC. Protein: CASSGDEQYF.

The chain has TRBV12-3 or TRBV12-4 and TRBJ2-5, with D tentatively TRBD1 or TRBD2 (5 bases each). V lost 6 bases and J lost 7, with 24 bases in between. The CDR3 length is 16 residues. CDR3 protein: CASSPLWDQGFRTQYF. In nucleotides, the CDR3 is TGTGCCAGCAGCCCATTATGGGACCAGGGATTTCGGACCCAGTACTTC.

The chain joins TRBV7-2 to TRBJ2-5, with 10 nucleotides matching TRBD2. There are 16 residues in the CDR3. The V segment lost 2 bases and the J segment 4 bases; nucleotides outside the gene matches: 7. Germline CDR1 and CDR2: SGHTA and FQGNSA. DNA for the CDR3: TGTGCCAGCAGCTTAACCCTAGCGGGAGCCGGAGAGACCCAGTACTTC. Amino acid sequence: CASSLTLAGAGETQYF.

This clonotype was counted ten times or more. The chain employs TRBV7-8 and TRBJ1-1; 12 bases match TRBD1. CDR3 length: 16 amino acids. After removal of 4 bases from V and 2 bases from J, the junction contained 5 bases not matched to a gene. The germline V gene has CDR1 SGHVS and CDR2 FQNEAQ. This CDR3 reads CASSSRDRGPNTEAFF. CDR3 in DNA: TGTGCCAGCAGCTCCCGGGACAGGGGGCCTAACACTGAAGCTTTCTTT.